A selection of T cell receptor beta chains follows, all from one sample in a study of T cell responses to AZD1222 COVID-19 vaccine. Libraries were prepared by immunoSEQ multiplex PCR; TCRdb keeps only in-frame clonotypes and omits some of them. The table shows 120,000 or so clones, with around 89% occurring only once. Sequencing was performed on peripheral blood, taken on day 0 of MenACWY control vaccination. These receptors originate from an adult in good health. The CDR3 runs from the conserved cysteine through the conserved F or W. D genes are given only for firm matches. Some rows have no size entry. The others give once, few or many, or a class for an expanded clone.

v_gene: TRBV10-3
d_gene: .
j_gene: TRBJ1-1
abundance: .
CDR3aa: CAISDTRSAFF
CDR3nt: TGTGCCATCAGTGATACACGGTCAGCTTTCTTT

v_gene: TRBV10-3
d_gene: TRBD2
j_gene: TRBJ2-1
abundance: .
CDR3aa: CAISERLAGDDNEQFF
CDR3nt: TGTGCCATCAGTGAGCGGCTAGCGGGAGACGACAATGAGCAGTTCTTC

v_gene: TRBV5-1
d_gene: TRBD2
j_gene: TRBJ2-3
abundance: .
CDR3aa: CASSASGGSKTDTQYF
CDR3nt: TGCGCCAGCAGCGCCTCCGGCGGGAGCAAGACAGATACGCAGTATTTT

v_gene: TRBV3-1/TRBV3-2
d_gene: .
j_gene: TRBJ2-5
abundance: .
CDR3aa: CASSERARPVETQYF
CDR3nt: TGTGCCAGCAGCGAGCGGGCCCGACCCGTAGAGACCCAGTACTTC

v_gene: TRBV29-1
d_gene: .
j_gene: TRBJ1-1
abundance: few
CDR3aa: CSAFNQGNTEAFF
CDR3nt: TGCAGCGCTTTCAATCAGGGGAACACTGAAGCTTTCTTT

v_gene: TRBV12-3/TRBV12-4
d_gene: .
j_gene: TRBJ1-1
abundance: .
CDR3aa: CASSTRTNTEAFF
CDR3nt: TGTGCCAGCAGTACCAGGACAAACACTGAAGCTTTCTTT

v_gene: TRBV24-1
d_gene: .
j_gene: TRBJ1-2
abundance: .
CDR3aa: CATSDFGPGTAPSYTF
CDR3nt: TGTGCCACCAGTGATTTCGGTCCCGGGACGGCTCCCAGCTACACCTTC

v_gene: TRBV7-9
d_gene: .
j_gene: TRBJ2-1
abundance: .
CDR3aa: CASSLVEANEQFF
CDR3nt: TGTGCCAGCAGCTTAGTGGAGGCTAATGAGCAGTTCTTC

v_gene: TRBV4-1
d_gene: .
j_gene: TRBJ2-3
abundance: .
CDR3aa: CASSQTGRGTDTQYF
CDR3nt: TGCGCCAGCAGCCAGACAGGACGGGGGACAGATACGCAGTATTTT

v_gene: TRBV6-1
d_gene: .
j_gene: TRBJ2-1
abundance: .
CDR3aa: CASSELEDPYNEQFF
CDR3nt: TGTGCCAGCAGTGAACTCGAGGACCCTTACAATGAGCAGTTCTTC

v_gene: TRBV6-6
d_gene: .
j_gene: TRBJ1-1
abundance: .
CDR3aa: CASIEAKNAEAFF
CDR3nt: TGTGCCAGCATAGAAGCCAAGAACGCTGAAGCTTTCTTT

v_gene: TRBV19
d_gene: .
j_gene: TRBJ1-5
abundance: .
CDR3aa: CASSDTVNQPQHF
CDR3nt: TGTGCCAGTAGCGACACGGTCAATCAGCCCCAGCATTTT

v_gene: TRBV12-3/TRBV12-4
d_gene: .
j_gene: TRBJ2-3
abundance: .
CDR3aa: CASSRTPDNTQYF
CDR3nt: TGTGCCAGCAGTCGAACCCCCGACAATACGCAGTATTTT

v_gene: TRBV27
d_gene: TRBD2
j_gene: TRBJ2-5
abundance: once
CDR3aa: CASSPAGTRIVETQYF
CDR3nt: TGTGCCAGCAGTCCCGCGGGGACTAGAATCGTCGAGACCCAGTACTTC

v_gene: TRBV9
d_gene: .
j_gene: TRBJ2-5
abundance: once
CDR3aa: CASSVTIRETQYF
CDR3nt: TGTGCCAGCAGCGTAACCATTCGGGAGACCCAGTACTTC

v_gene: TRBV5-5
d_gene: .
j_gene: TRBJ2-2
abundance: .
CDR3aa: CASSLAQGPSFELFF
CDR3nt: TGTGCCAGCAGCTTGGCCCAGGGGCCCTCTTTCGAGCTGTTTTTT

v_gene: TRBV7-2
d_gene: TRBD1
j_gene: TRBJ1-4
abundance: .
CDR3aa: CASSLVSEGGALFF
CDR3nt: TGTGCCAGCAGCCTTGTGAGCGAAGGGGGCGCACTGTTTTTT

v_gene: TRBV7-9
d_gene: TRBD2
j_gene: TRBJ2-5
abundance: .
CDR3aa: CASSLVPGGGETQYF
CDR3nt: TGTGCCAGCAGCTTAGTCCCGGGAGGTGGAGAGACCCAGTACTTC

v_gene: TRBV6-1
d_gene: TRBD2
j_gene: TRBJ2-2
abundance: .
CDR3aa: CASSEGQRLAETGELFF
CDR3nt: TGTGCCAGCAGTGAAGGTCAGAGACTAGCAGAAACCGGGGAGCTGTTTTTT

v_gene: TRBV9
d_gene: TRBD2
j_gene: TRBJ2-7
abundance: .
CDR3aa: CASSVVRTSGPVSYEQYF
CDR3nt: TGTGCCAGCAGCGTAGTGCGGACTAGCGGGCCTGTATCCTACGAGCAGTACTTC

v_gene: TRBV19
d_gene: .
j_gene: TRBJ2-7
abundance: .
CDR3aa: CASSILGGKSYEQYF
CDR3nt: TGTGCCAGTAGTATCCTAGGGGGGAAGAGCTACGAGCAGTACTTC

v_gene: TRBV12-5
d_gene: TRBD1
j_gene: TRBJ2-4
abundance: once
CDR3aa: CASGIQGPKNIQYF
CDR3nt: TGTGCTAGTGGTATACAGGGGCCAAAAAACATTCAGTACTTC

v_gene: TRBV12-3/TRBV12-4
d_gene: .
j_gene: TRBJ1-1
abundance: .
CDR3aa: CASSLELREAFF
CDR3nt: TGTGCCAGCAGTCTAGAGCTTAGGGAAGCTTTCTTT

v_gene: TRBV7-2
d_gene: TRBD1
j_gene: TRBJ1-3
abundance: .
CDR3aa: CASSLRQGRTSGNTIYF
CDR3nt: TGTGCCAGCAGCTTACGACAGGGGCGGACCTCTGGAAACACCATATATTTT

v_gene: TRBV11-2
d_gene: .
j_gene: TRBJ1-5
abundance: .
CDR3aa: CASSLFADQPQHF
CDR3nt: TGTGCCAGCAGCTTATTCGCGGATCAGCCCCAGCATTTT

v_gene: TRBV3-1/TRBV3-2
d_gene: TRBD1
j_gene: TRBJ1-1
abundance: .
CDR3aa: CASSTGATEAFF
CDR3nt: TGTGCCAGCTCGACAGGGGCCACTGAAGCTTTCTTT

v_gene: TRBV5-4
d_gene: TRBD1
j_gene: TRBJ1-6
abundance: once
CDR3aa: CASRDRGNSPLHF
CDR3nt: TGTGCCAGCAGGGACAGGGGTAATTCACCCCTCCACTTT

v_gene: TRBV27
d_gene: .
j_gene: TRBJ1-2
abundance: .
CDR3aa: CASSLGVSEGWYGYTF
CDR3nt: TGTGCCAGCAGTTTAGGGGTGTCAGAGGGGTGGTATGGCTACACCTTC

v_gene: TRBV19
d_gene: TRBD2
j_gene: TRBJ2-1
abundance: .
CDR3aa: CASSPGGSSYNEQFF
CDR3nt: TGTGCCAGTAGTCCTGGCGGGAGCTCCTACAATGAGCAGTTCTTC

v_gene: TRBV11-2
d_gene: .
j_gene: TRBJ1-1
abundance: .
CDR3aa: CASSLVGTNTEAFF
CDR3nt: TGTGCCAGCAGCTTAGTGGGCACGAACACTGAAGCTTTCTTT

v_gene: TRBV6-1
d_gene: .
j_gene: TRBJ1-2
abundance: few
CDR3aa: CASSESGGQWYGYTF
CDR3nt: TGTGCCAGCAGTGAATCGGGGGGCCAATGGTATGGCTACACCTTC

v_gene: TRBV25-1
d_gene: .
j_gene: TRBJ1-1
abundance: .
CDR3aa: CASIQGNTEAFF
CDR3nt: TGTGCCAGCATCCAGGGGAACACTGAAGCTTTCTTT

v_gene: TRBV5-5
d_gene: TRBD2
j_gene: TRBJ2-7
abundance: once
CDR3aa: CASSWGEGLAGGRVEQYF
CDR3nt: TGTGCCAGCAGCTGGGGGGAAGGACTAGCGGGAGGACGGGTCGAGCAGTACTTC

v_gene: TRBV3-1/TRBV3-2
d_gene: TRBD1
j_gene: TRBJ1-3
abundance: .
CDR3aa: CASSRQTGSGNTIYF
CDR3nt: TGTGCCAGCAGCCGCCAGACAGGGTCCGGAAACACCATATATTTT

v_gene: TRBV2
d_gene: TRBD1
j_gene: TRBJ2-5
abundance: .
CDR3aa: CASRETGGLQETQYF
CDR3nt: TGTGCCAGCAGGGAGACAGGGGGACTCCAAGAGACCCAGTACTTC

v_gene: TRBV4-1
d_gene: .
j_gene: TRBJ1-1
abundance: .
CDR3aa: CASSQVRSLGTEAFF
CDR3nt: TGCGCCAGCAGCCAGGTCCGGAGTCTGGGGACTGAAGCTTTCTTT

v_gene: TRBV7-2
d_gene: .
j_gene: TRBJ1-2
abundance: .
CDR3aa: CASSSTTTGYGYTF
CDR3nt: TGTGCCAGCAGCTCAACCACCACTGGGTATGGCTACACCTTC

v_gene: TRBV5-1
d_gene: .
j_gene: TRBJ1-4
abundance: .
CDR3aa: CASSLTVREEKLFF
CDR3nt: TGCGCCAGCAGCTTGACTGTCCGGGAGGAAAAACTGTTTTTT

v_gene: TRBV11-2
d_gene: .
j_gene: TRBJ1-2
abundance: once
CDR3aa: CASSLDLGAGYTF
CDR3nt: TGTGCCAGCAGCTTAGATCTGGGGGCGGGCTACACCTTC

v_gene: TRBV27
d_gene: TRBD2
j_gene: TRBJ2-7
abundance: .
CDR3aa: CASSYRGGSGDNYEQYF
CDR3nt: TGTGCCAGCAGTTACCGGGGGGGGAGCGGTGATAACTACGAGCAGTACTTC

v_gene: TRBV18
d_gene: TRBD1
j_gene: TRBJ2-3
abundance: .
CDR3aa: CASSPPGTGLTDTQYF
CDR3nt: TGTGCCAGCTCACCACCGGGGACAGGGTTAACAGATACGCAGTATTTT

v_gene: TRBV30
d_gene: .
j_gene: TRBJ2-2
abundance: many
CDR3aa: CAWTTSNRDTGELFF
CDR3nt: TGTGCCTGGACAACTAGCAATCGGGACACCGGGGAGCTGTTTTTT

v_gene: TRBV5-1
d_gene: .
j_gene: TRBJ1-3
abundance: .
CDR3aa: CASKTDSGNTIYF
CDR3nt: TGCGCCAGCAAGACAGACTCTGGAAACACCATATATTTT

v_gene: TRBV6-5
d_gene: TRBD1
j_gene: TRBJ1-1
abundance: .
CDR3aa: CASSYDRGTEAFF
CDR3nt: TGTGCCAGCAGTTACGACAGGGGAACTGAAGCTTTCTTT

v_gene: TRBV6-5
d_gene: TRBD2
j_gene: TRBJ2-7
abundance: .
CDR3aa: CASGKVAGMNYEQYF
CDR3nt: TGTGCCAGCGGAAAGGTAGCGGGAATGAATTACGAGCAGTACTTC

v_gene: TRBV21-1
d_gene: .
j_gene: TRBJ2-7
abundance: .
CDR3aa: CASSKIGGRLRSYEQYF
CDR3nt: TGTGCCAGCAGCAAAATTGGCGGGAGGTTGCGCTCCTACGAGCAGTACTTC

v_gene: TRBV11-1
d_gene: TRBD1
j_gene: TRBJ2-5
abundance: .
CDR3aa: CASSLAEGAGETQYF
CDR3nt: TGTGCCAGCAGCTTAGCAGAGGGGGCCGGGGAGACCCAGTACTTC

v_gene: TRBV5-5
d_gene: .
j_gene: TRBJ1-2
abundance: .
CDR3aa: CASSLAGRINYGYTF
CDR3nt: TGTGCCAGCAGCTTGGCGGGACGGATTAACTATGGCTACACCTTC

v_gene: TRBV2
d_gene: .
j_gene: TRBJ1-3
abundance: .
CDR3aa: CASMKIWDTNSGNTIYF
CDR3nt: TGTGCCAGCATGAAGATTTGGGACACGAACTCTGGAAACACCATATATTTT

v_gene: TRBV5-1
d_gene: TRBD1
j_gene: TRBJ1-1
abundance: .
CDR3aa: CASSIRDRDAEAFF
CDR3nt: TGCGCCAGCAGTATCCGGGACAGGGACGCTGAAGCTTTCTTT

v_gene: TRBV3-1/TRBV3-2
d_gene: TRBD2
j_gene: TRBJ2-7
abundance: few
CDR3aa: CASSQDVPVGLADSYEQYF
CDR3nt: TGTGCCAGCAGCCAAGACGTTCCAGTAGGACTAGCGGACTCCTACGAGCAGTACTTC

v_gene: TRBV5-1
d_gene: .
j_gene: TRBJ2-1
abundance: .
CDR3aa: CASSLSRVEEQFF
CDR3nt: TGCGCCAGCAGCTTGTCTCGGGTAGAGGAGCAGTTCTTC

v_gene: TRBV4-1
d_gene: TRBD1
j_gene: TRBJ1-5
abundance: .
CDR3aa: CASSQGRQGHQPQHF
CDR3nt: TGCGCCAGCAGCCAAGGTCGACAGGGCCATCAGCCCCAGCATTTT

v_gene: TRBV11-2
d_gene: .
j_gene: TRBJ2-5
abundance: .
CDR3aa: CASSLAGAGETQYF
CDR3nt: TGTGCCAGCAGCTTAGCTGGGGCGGGAGAGACCCAGTACTTC